The 12 T cell receptor beta chains presented below share a single source sample, sequenced in a study of T cell repertoires in cytomegalovirus infection. TCRdb independently ran MiXCR on the reads; one entry per CDR3 protein. The sample carries 170,000 or so distinct CDR3 sequences, 17% recorded once. The specimen was CD8+ T cells from PBMCs. The receptors stem from a human donor in good health (CMV status not recorded). Some clones in this sample may be carry-over from other donors' samples.

The CDR3 loop reads CASSPQTSGAYYEQYF. Here the CDR3 DNA reads TGTGCCAGCAGCCCCCAGACTAGCGGGGCTTACTACGAGCAGTACTTC. This chain connects TRBV7-8 to TRBJ2-7, with 11 positions matching TRBD2. With V trimmed by 5 bases and J by 3 bases, 9 bases remained unmatched. Germline CDR1 SGHVS, CDR2 FQNEAQ. The CDR3 consists of 16 residues.

This clonotype occurred a few times. The V call is TRBV29-1, the J call TRBJ1-2; 7 nucleotides match TRBD1. The CDR3 is made up of 13 amino acids. V shed 3 bases, J shed 2 bases, and the junction held 3 bases outside the gene matches. Germline CDR1 reads SQVTM; CDR2 reads ANQGSEA. CDR3 nucleotide sequence: TGCAGCGTTGATGGCAGGGGGAACTATGGCTACACCTTC. This translates into CSVDGRGNYGYTF.

This clonotype was counted a few times. The CDR3 loop reads CASSLSPDSPLHF. In DNA, the CDR3 is TGTGCCAGCAGTTTATCCCCGGATTCACCCCTCCACTTT. The chain uses TRBV27 and TRBJ1-6, with no clear D. This CDR3 is built from 13 residues. CDR1 and CDR2 (germline): MNHEY, SMNVEV (reference sequence). The germline V and J ends were trimmed by 0 bases and 8 bases, with 5 bases remaining between them.

This clonotype was picked up a small number of times. This rearrangement joins TRBV28 to TRBJ2-2; D gene unclear. V was shortened by 2 bases and J by 3 bases, with 10 bases between the two germline ends. There are 15 residues in the CDR3. Per the germline V gene, CDR1 is MDHEN and CDR2 is SYDVKM. The CDR3, as DNA: TGTGCCAGCAGTTTAGGGCACGAGGACACCGGGGAGCTGTTTTTT. It specifies CASSLGHEDTGELFF.

This clonotype has only a few counts. V is TRBV7-9 and J is TRBJ2-1, with a tentative D call TRBD1 (5 bases). The germline V and J ends were trimmed by 5 bases and 8 bases, with 16 bases remaining between them. In germline, CDR1 is SEHNR, CDR2 FQNEAQ (reference sequence). CDR3 length: 14 residues. In DNA form, the CDR3 reads TGTGCCAGCAGCGCCTACCAGGGTGCCGATGAGCAGTTCTTC. Amino acids: CASSAYQGADEQFF.

The V call is TRBV25-1, the J call TRBJ2-7, with D perhaps assigned TRBD1 or TRBD2 (6 bases each). CDR3 size: 15 residues. The germline V gene encodes CDR1 MGHDK and CDR2 SYGVNS. The V end lost 3 bases, the J end lost 2 bases, and 14 bases lay between the germline ends. CDR3 sequence: CASSEGGHAPYEQYF. CDR3 DNA sequence: TGTGCCAGCAGTGAGGGGGGACACGCACCCTACGAGCAGTACTTC.

In this sample, this clonotype turned up a few times. This rearrangement joins TRBV20-1 to TRBJ1-5; perhaps TRBD1 as D (6 bases). This CDR3 spans 15 amino acids. CDR1 and CDR2 from the germline V gene are DFQATT and SNEGSKA (reference sequence). The germline V and J ends were trimmed by 0 bases and 4 bases, with 13 bases remaining between them. CDR3 protein: CSAREIGQRNQPQHF. The DNA for the CDR3 is TGCAGTGCTAGAGAAATTGGACAGAGAAATCAGCCCCAGCATTTT.

This clonotype has a single count. The rearrangement joins TRBV4-1 to TRBJ2-1; D uncertain. CDR3 length: 15 amino acids. CDR1 is MGHRA, CDR2 YSYEKL, per germline. V was trimmed by 1 base and J by 7 bases, leaving 14 bases between them. This chain's CDR3 is CASSQATPDWNEQFF. CDR3 DNA sequence: TGCGCCAGCAGCCAAGCCACACCTGATTGGAATGAGCAGTTCTTC.

In its sample, this clonotype was seen many times. The chain has TRBV12-3 or TRBV12-4 and TRBJ1-1; tentatively, D is TRBD1 (6 bases). The CDR3 has 14 amino acids. Between the trimmed V and J ends, which lost 7 bases and 5 bases, there was a span of 17 bases. The CDR3 DNA follows: TGTGCCAGCACCCTAGGTGGGGGGGCGACTGAAGCTTTCTTT. Its translation is CASTLGGGATEAFF.

This clonotype is judged medium-sized. The chain uses TRBV15 and TRBJ1-2, with D perhaps matching TRBD1 (5 bases). This CDR3 is built from 17 residues. Germline V lookup: CDR1 LNHNV, CDR2 YYDKDF (reference sequence). V was clipped by 0 bases and J by 6 bases, with 20 bases between them. CDR3 nucleotides: TGTGCCACCAGCAGAGATCGGCAGGGAACTGCCCGGCATGGCTACACCTTC. It encodes CATSRDRQGTARHGYTF. Full variable domain (missing parts from reference TRBV15 and TRBJ1-2): DAMVIQNPRYQVTQFGKPVTLSCSQTLNHNVMYWYQQKSSQAPKLLFHYYDKDFNNEADTPDNFQSRRPNTSFCFLDIRSPGLGDTAMYLCATSRDRQGTARHGYTFGSGTRLTVV.

This sequence joins TRBV7-6 and TRBJ2-4; 12 nucleotides align to TRBD2. Germline CDR1 SGHVS, CDR2 FNYEAQ. Losses at the gene ends were 5 bases for V and 0 bases for J; bases not matched to a gene: 5. The length of the CDR3 is 17 residues. The CDR3 region has the DNA TGTGCCAGCAGCGAATGGACTAGCGGGGTAGCCAAAAACATTCAGTACTTC. It codes for CASSEWTSGVAKNIQYF.

This clonotype has a count of ten or more. Its ends do not fully match the called genes, so a read error is possible. The V and J genes are TRBV4-1 and TRBJ2-5; 7 nucleotides align to TRBD2. The CDR3 sequence is 13 residues long. Germline V lookup: CDR1 MGHRA, CDR2 YSYEKL. CDR3 region: CASSLPGGEAQYF. In nucleotides, the CDR3 is TGCGCCAGCAGCCTCCCGGGGGGAGAGGCCCAGTACTTC.